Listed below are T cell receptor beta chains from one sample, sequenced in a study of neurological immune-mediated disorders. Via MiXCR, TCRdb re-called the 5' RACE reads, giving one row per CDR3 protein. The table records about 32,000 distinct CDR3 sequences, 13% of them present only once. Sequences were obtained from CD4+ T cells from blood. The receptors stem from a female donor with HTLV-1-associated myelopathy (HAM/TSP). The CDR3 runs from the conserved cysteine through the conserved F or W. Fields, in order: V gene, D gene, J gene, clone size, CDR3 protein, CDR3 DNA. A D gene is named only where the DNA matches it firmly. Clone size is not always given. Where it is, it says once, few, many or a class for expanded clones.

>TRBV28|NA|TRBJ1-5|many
CASRTQGYQPQHF
TGTGCCAGCAGGACACAGGGTTATCAGCCCCAGCATTTT
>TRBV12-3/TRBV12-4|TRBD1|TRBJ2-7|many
CASSLDRGAYEQYF
TGTGCCAGCAGTCTTGACAGGGGTGCCTACGAGCAGTACTTC
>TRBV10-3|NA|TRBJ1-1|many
CAIKDNSDGAEAFF
TGTGCCATCAAGGACAACAGTGATGGGGCTGAAGCTTTCTTT
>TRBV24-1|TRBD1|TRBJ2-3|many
CATSDLRETGKDTQYF
TGTGCCACCAGTGATTTACGCGAGACAGGGAAGGATACGCAGTATTTT
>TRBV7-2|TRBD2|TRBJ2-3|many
CASSFPGGTSGIYTQYF
TGTGCCAGCAGCTTCCCCGGCGGGACTAGCGGGATATATACGCAGTATTTT
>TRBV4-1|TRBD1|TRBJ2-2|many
CASSLPDRDTGELFF
TGCGCCAGCAGCCTACCGGACAGGGACACCGGGGAGCTGTTTTTT
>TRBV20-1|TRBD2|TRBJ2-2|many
CSARSGGTGELFF
TGCAGTGCTAGAAGCGGGGGCACCGGGGAGCTGTTTTTT
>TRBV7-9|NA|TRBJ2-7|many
CASSPPYSSYEQYF
TGTGCCAGCAGCCCGCCATATAGCTCCTACGAGCAGTACTTC
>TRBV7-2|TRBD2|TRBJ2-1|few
CASSLLAGEQFF
TGTGCCAGCAGCTTACTAGCGGGAGAGCAGTTCTTC
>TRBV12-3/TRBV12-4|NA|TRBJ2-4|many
CASSRNSGGNIQYF
TGTGCCAGCAGCCGAAATTCTGGGGGAAACATTCAGTACTTC
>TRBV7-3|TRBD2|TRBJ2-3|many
CASSFLPSGPSTDTQYF
TGTGCCAGCAGCTTCCTACCTAGCGGTCCTAGCACAGATACGCAGTATTTT
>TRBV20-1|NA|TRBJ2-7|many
CSARGGGPTYEQYF
TGCAGCGCTAGGGGAGGGGGGCCCACCTACGAGCAGTACTTC
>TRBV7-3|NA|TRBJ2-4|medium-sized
CASSGHLKTQYF
TGTGCCAGCAGCGGACATCTCAAGACTCAGTACTTC
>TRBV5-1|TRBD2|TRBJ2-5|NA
CASSLSPSGVGETQYF
TGCGCCAGCAGCTTGTCCCCTAGCGGGGTCGGAGAGACCCAGTACTTC
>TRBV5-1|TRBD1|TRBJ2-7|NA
CASSWRDRGNEQYF
TGCGCCAGCAGCTGGCGGGACAGGGGAAACGAGCAGTACTTC
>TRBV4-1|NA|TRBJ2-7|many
CASSQAYTEEQYF
TGCGCCAGCAGCCAAGCTTACACAGAAGAGCAGTACTTC
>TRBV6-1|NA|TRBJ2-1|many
CASSEAPGAFGEQFF
TGTGCCAGCAGTGAAGCCCCCGGGGCCTTTGGGGAGCAGTTCTTC
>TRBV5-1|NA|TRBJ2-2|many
CASTSRTNTGELFF
TGCGCCAGCACTAGCCGGACGAACACCGGGGAGCTGTTTTTT